The 12 T cell receptor beta chains below come from one sample, sequenced in a study of OX40 agonist ivuxolimab in advanced cancers. TCRdb keeps only in-frame clones here, not all; method: immunoSEQ multiplex PCR. Found here are about 72,000 clones, around 90% of them singletons; the top ten hold roughly 1%. Sequenced material: CD4+ or CD8+ T cells sorted from blood, taken in a trial of the OX40 agonist ivuxolimab. The source is an adult with an advanced solid tumor such as melanoma, head and neck, liver or kidney cancer.

The gene calls are TRBV6-5 and TRBJ1-4; 7 bases are shared with TRBD1. Looked up from germline, CDR1 is MNHEY and CDR2 is SVGAGI. The CDR3 has 14 amino acids. V shed 6 bases, J shed 8 bases, and the junction held 9 bases outside the gene matches. CDR3 residues: CASSNRQGKEKLFF. In DNA, the CDR3 is TGTGCCAGCAGCAATAGACAGGGCAAAGAAAAACTGTTTTTT.

This chain joins TRBV7-2 and TRBJ2-5, with 8 bases aligning to TRBD2. The V segment lost 1 base and the J segment 3 bases; nucleotides outside the gene matches: 1. CDR1 is SGHTA, CDR2 FQGNSA, per germline. CDR3 length: 14 amino acids. The CDR3 loop reads CASSLDSGEETQYF. The CDR3 DNA is TGTGCCAGCAGCTTAGATAGCGGGGAAGAGACCCAGTACTTC.

The genes are TRBV6-1 and TRBJ1-6; D gene uncertain. The CDR3 loop spans 13 amino acids. With 8 bases removed from V and 8 bases from J, the gap between germline ends came to 13 bases. The germline gives CDR1 MNHNS, CDR2 SASEGT. The CDR3 nucleotides are TGTGCCAGCCGGACCCAAAGGGATTCACCCCTCCACTTT. Its protein product is CASRTQRDSPLHF.

The rearrangement links TRBV2 to TRBJ1-1; D perhaps matches TRBD1 (5 bases). The V gene lost 5 bases and the J gene lost 3 bases, with 10 bases spanning the gap. The CDR3 length is 13 residues. Germline CDR1 and CDR2: SNHLY and FYNNEI. The CDR3 spells CASSQGLHTEAFF. The CDR3 nucleotides are TGTGCCAGCAGTCAGGGTTTGCACACTGAAGCTTTCTTT.

In this sample, this clone turned up once. The V gene is TRBV19, the J gene TRBJ1-5, with 10 bases matching TRBD1. The germline gives CDR1 LNHDA, CDR2 SQIVND (reference sequence). CDR3 size: 15 residues. The V and J ends lost 4 bases and 3 bases, in that order; junction bases with no gene match: 3. The CDR3 is CASSTTGGLNQPQHF. For the CDR3, the DNA is TGTGCCAGTAGTACGACAGGGGGCCTCAATCAGCCCCAGCATTTT. The whole variable domain, remainder taken from reference TRBV19 and TRBJ1-5, is DGGITQSPKYLFRKEGQNVTLSCEQNLNHDAMYWYRQDPGQGLRLIYYSQIVNDFQKGDIAEGYSVSREKKESFPLTVTSAQKNPTAFYLCASSTTGGLNQPQHFGDGTRLSIL.

CDR3 in DNA: TGTGCCAGCAGCTTGACTAGTCCCGGGGAGCTGTTTTTT. Translation: CASSLTSPGELFF. J is TRBJ2-2 and V is TRBV7-3, with D maybe TRBD2 (6 bases). V lost 3 bases and J lost 6, with 8 bases in between. Per the germline V gene, CDR1 is SGHTA and CDR2 is FQGTGA. This CDR3 is built from 13 residues.

This clone has just one count. This chain links TRBV9 with TRBJ1-3, with no clear D. CDR1 and CDR2 (germline): SGDLS, YYNGEE. This CDR3 region has 16 residues. Trimming pared 2 bases from V and 3 bases from J, leaving 15 bases between. The CDR3 DNA sequence: TGTGCCAGCAGCGTTGGTCTGCTCCCTGATGGAAACACCATATATTTT. It yields the protein CASSVGLLPDGNTIYF.

The chain employs TRBV6-5 and TRBJ2-7; no reliable D call. V dropped 5 bases and J dropped 3 bases, with 11 bases sitting between them. The CDR3 runs 13 residues. Per the germline V gene, CDR1 is MNHEY and CDR2 is SVGAGI. The DNA for the CDR3 is TGTGCCAGCAGTGGGCAGGCTTTCTACGAGCAGTACTTC. This translates into CASSGQAFYEQYF.

This rearrangement joins TRBV2 to TRBJ2-3; 11 bases map to TRBD2. Germline values: CDR1 SNHLY, CDR2 FYNNEI. This CDR3 contains 13 residues. The V segment lost 11 bases and the J segment 3 bases; nucleotides outside the gene matches: 4. The CDR3 DNA follows: TGTGCCGCTAGCGGGGGGAGGACAGATACGCAGTATTTT. Residues: CAASGGRTDTQYF. The full variable domain, rest sourced from reference TRBV2 and TRBJ2-3, is EPEVTQTPSHQVTQMGQEVILRCVPISNHLYFYWYRQILGQKVEFLVSFYNNEISEKSEIFDDQFSVERPDGSNFTLKIRSTKLEDSAMYFCAASGGRTDTQYFGPGTRLTVL.

This chain connects TRBV5-1 to TRBJ2-7; no firm D call. CDR1 SGHRS and CDR2 YFSETQ come from the germline V gene. The CDR3 has 13 residues. The germline V and J ends were trimmed by 5 bases and 2 bases, with 11 bases remaining between them. For the CDR3, the DNA is TGCGCCAGCAGGAAGGAGAATCCCTACGAGCAGTACTTC. Protein sequence: CASRKENPYEQYF.

This chain joins TRBV7-4 and TRBJ2-7, with D possibly TRBD2 on 6 matching bases. The CDR3 extends over 16 amino acids. Germline V gene data show CDR1 as SGHVT and CDR2 as SQSDAQ. Trimming took off 4 bases at V and 0 bases at J, with 16 bases between the two ends. DNA of the CDR3: TGTGCCAGCAGCTCACCCGCTATCGGGAGCTCCTACGAGCAGTACTTC. It specifies CASSSPAIGSSYEQYF. Using reference TRBV7-4 and TRBJ2-7 for the parts outside the CDR3, the full variable domain is GAGVSQSPRYKVAKRGRDVALRCDSISGHVTLYWYRQTLGQGSEVLTYSQSDAQRDKSGRPSGRFSAERPERSVSTLKIQRTEQGDSAVYLCASSSPAIGSSYEQYFGPGTRLTVT.

This clone has more than one count but fewer than ten. J is TRBJ2-2 and V is TRBV29-1; D gene unclear. The CDR3 is 12 amino acids. V lost 5 bases and J lost 6, with 10 bases in between. The germline gives CDR1 SQVTM, CDR2 ANQGSEA. The DNA of the CDR3 is TGCAGCGTTTCCGACCCACCCGGGGAGCTGTTTTTT. This gives the protein CSVSDPPGELFF.